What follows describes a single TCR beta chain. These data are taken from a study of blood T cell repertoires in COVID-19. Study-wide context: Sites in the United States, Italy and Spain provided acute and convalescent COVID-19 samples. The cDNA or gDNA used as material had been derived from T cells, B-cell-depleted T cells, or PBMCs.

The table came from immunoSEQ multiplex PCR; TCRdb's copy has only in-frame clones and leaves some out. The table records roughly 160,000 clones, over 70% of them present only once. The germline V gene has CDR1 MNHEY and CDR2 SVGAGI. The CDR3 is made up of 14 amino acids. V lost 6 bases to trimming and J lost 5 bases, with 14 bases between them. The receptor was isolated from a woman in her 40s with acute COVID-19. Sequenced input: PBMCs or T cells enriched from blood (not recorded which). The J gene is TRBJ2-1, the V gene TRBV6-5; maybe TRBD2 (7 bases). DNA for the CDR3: TGTGCCAGCAGCGGCGGGGGCCCGGACAATGAGCAGTTCTTC. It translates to CASSGGGPDNEQFF.